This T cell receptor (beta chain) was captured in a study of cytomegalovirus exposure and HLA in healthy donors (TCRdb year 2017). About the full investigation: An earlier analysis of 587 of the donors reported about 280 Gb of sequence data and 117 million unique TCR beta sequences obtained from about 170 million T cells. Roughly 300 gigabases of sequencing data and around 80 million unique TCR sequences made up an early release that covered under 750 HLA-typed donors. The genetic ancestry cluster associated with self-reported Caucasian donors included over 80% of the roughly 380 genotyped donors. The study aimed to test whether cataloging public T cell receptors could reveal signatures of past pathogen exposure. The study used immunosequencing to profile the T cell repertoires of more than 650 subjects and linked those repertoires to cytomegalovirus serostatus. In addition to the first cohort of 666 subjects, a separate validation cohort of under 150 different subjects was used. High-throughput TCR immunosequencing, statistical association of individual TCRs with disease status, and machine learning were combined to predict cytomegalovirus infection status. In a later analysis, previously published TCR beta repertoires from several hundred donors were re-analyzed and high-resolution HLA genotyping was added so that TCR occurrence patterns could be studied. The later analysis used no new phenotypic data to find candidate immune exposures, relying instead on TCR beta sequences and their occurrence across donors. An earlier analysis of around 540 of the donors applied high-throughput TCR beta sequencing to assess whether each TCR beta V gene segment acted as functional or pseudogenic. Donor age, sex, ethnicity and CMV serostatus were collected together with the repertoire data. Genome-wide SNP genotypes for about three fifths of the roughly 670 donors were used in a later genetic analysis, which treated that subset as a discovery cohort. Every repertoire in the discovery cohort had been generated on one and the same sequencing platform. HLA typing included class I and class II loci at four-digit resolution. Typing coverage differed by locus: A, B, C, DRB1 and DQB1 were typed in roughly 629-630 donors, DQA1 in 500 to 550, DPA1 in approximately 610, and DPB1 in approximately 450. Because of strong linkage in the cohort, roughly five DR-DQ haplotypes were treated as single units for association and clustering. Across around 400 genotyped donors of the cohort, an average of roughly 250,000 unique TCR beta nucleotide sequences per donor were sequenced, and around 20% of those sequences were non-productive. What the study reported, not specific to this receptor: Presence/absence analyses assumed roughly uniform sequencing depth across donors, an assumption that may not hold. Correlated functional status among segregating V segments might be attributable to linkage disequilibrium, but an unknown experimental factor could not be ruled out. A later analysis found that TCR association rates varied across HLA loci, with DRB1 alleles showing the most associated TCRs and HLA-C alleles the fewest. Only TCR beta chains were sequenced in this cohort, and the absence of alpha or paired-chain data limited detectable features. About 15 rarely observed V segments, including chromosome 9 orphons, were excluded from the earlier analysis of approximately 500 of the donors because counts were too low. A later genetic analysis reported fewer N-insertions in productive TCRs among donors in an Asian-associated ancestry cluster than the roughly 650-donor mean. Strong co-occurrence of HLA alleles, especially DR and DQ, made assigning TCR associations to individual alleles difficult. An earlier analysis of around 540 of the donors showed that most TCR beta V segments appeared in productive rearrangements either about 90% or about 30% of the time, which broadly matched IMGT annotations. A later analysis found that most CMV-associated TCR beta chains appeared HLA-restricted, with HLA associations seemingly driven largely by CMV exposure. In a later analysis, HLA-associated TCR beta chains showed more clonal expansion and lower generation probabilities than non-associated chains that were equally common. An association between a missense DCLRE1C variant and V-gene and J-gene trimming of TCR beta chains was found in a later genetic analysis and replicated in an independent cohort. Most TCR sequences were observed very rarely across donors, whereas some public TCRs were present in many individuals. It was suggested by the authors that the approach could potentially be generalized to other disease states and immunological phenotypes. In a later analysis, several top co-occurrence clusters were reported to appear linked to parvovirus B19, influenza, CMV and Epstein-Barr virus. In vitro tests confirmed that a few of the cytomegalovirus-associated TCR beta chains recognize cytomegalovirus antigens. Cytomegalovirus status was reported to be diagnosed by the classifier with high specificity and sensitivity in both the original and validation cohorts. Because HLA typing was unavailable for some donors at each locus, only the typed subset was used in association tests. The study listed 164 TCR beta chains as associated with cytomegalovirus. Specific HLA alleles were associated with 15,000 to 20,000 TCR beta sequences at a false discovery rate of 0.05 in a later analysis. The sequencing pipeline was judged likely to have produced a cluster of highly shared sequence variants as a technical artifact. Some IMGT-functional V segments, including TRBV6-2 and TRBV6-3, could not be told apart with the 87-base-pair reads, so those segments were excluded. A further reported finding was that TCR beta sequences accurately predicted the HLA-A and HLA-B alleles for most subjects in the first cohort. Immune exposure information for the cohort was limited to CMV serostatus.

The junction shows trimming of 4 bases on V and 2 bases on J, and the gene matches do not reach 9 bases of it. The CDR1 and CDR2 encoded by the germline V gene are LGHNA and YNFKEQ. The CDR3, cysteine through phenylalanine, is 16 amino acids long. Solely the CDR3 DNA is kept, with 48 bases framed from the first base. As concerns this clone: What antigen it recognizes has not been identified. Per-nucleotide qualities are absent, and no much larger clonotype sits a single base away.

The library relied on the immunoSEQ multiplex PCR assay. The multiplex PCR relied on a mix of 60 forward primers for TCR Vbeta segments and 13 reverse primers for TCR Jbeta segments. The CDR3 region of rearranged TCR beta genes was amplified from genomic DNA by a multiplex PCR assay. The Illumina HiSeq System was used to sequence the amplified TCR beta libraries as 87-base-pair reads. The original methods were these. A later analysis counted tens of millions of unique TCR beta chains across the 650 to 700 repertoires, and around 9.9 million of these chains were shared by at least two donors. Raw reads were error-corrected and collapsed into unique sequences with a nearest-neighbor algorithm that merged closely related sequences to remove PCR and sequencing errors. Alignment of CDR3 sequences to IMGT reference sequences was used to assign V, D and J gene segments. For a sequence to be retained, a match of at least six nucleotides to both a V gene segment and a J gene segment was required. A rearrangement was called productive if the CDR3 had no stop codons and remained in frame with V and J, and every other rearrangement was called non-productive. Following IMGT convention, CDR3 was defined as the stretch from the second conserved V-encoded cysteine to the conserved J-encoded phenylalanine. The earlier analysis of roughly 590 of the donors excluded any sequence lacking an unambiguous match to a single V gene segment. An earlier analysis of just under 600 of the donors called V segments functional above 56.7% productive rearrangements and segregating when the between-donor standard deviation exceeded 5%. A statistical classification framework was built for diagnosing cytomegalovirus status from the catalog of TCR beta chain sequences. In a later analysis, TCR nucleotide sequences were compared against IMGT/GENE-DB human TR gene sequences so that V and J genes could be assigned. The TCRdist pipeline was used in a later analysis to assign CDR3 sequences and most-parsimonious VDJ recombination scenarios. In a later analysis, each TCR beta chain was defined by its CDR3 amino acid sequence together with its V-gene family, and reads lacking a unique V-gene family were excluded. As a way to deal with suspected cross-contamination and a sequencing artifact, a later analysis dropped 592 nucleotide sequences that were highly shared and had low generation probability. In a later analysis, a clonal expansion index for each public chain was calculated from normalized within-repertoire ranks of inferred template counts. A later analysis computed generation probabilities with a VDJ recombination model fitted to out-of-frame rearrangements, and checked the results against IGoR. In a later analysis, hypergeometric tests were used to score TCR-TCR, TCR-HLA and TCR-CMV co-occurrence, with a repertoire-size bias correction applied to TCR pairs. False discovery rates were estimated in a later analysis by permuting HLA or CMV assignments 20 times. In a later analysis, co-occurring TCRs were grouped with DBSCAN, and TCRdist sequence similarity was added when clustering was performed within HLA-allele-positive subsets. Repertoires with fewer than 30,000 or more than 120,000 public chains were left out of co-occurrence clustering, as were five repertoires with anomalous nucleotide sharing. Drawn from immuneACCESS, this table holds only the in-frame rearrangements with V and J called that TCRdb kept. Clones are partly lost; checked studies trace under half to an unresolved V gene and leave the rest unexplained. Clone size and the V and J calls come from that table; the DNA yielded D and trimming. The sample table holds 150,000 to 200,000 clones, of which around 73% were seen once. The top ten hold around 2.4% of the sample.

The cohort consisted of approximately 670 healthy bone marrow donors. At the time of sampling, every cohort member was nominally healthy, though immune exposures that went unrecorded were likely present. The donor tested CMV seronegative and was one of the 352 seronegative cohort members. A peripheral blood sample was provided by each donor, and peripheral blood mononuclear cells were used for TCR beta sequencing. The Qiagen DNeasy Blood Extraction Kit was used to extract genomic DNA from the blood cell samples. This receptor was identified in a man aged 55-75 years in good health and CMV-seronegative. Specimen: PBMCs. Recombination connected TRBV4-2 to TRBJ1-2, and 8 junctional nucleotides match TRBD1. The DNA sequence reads TGTGCCAGCAGCCCCCAGACAGGGGAGCCCAACTATGGCTACACCTTC. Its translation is CASSPQTGEPNYGYTF.